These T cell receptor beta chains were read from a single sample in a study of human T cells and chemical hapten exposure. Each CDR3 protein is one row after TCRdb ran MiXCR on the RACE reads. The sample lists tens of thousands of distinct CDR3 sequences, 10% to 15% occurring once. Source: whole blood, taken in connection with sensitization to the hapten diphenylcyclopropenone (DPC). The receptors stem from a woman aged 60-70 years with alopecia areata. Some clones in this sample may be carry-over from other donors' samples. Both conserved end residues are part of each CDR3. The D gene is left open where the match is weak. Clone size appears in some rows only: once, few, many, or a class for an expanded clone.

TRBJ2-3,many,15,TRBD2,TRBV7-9,CASSFGSGGTDTQYF,TGTGCCAGCAGCTTCGGTAGCGGGGGCACAGATACGCAGTATTTT
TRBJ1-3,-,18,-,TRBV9,CASSVTSSGPDSGNTIYF,TGTGCCAGCAGCGTAACTTCGTCAGGTCCCGACTCTGGAAACACCATATATTTT
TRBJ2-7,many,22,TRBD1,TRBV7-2,CASSLPRATSGQIVTSSYEQYF,TGTGCCAGCAGCCTACCTCGCGCTACTTCGGGACAGATAGTAACAAGCTCCTACGAGCAGTACTTC
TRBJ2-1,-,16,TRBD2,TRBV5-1,CASSLRAGGINNEQFF,TGCGCCAGCAGCTTGCGCGCGGGGGGCATAAACAATGAGCAGTTCTTC
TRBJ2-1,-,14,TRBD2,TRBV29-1,CSALRGGTYNEQFF,TGCAGCGCCCTTCGGGGGGGGACCTACAATGAGCAGTTCTTC
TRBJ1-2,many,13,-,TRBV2,CASQQLTVYGYTF,TGTGCCAGTCAACAGCTGACAGTCTATGGCTACACCTTC
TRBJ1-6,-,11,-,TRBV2,CASSENRPLHF,TGTGCCAGCAGTGAGAATAGGCCCCTCCACTTT
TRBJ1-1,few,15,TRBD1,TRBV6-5,CASSYSWTGNTEAFF,TGTGCCAGCAGTTACTCGTGGACAGGGAACACTGAAGCTTTCTTT
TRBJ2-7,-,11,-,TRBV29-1,CSAWENYEQYF,TGCAGCGCGTGGGAGAACTACGAGCAGTACTTC
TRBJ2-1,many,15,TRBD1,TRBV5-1,CASSLVRGTYNEQFF,TGCGCCAGCAGCTTGGTCAGGGGGACGTACAATGAGCAGTTCTTC
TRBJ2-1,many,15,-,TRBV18,CASSPPGLGYNEQFF,TGTGCCAGCTCACCACCTGGCTTAGGTTACAATGAGCAGTTCTTC
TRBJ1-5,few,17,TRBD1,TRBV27,CASSFGRGLRDNQPQHF,TGTGCCAGCAGTTTCGGAAGGGGGCTACGGGACAATCAGCCCCAGCATTTT
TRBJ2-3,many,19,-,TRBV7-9,CASSFGRWTLLTSTDTQYF,TGTGCCAGCAGCTTTGGACGCTGGACGCTCCTGACCTCCACAGATACGCAGTATTTT
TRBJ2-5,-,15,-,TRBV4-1,CASSQISGFQETQYF,TGCGCCAGCAGCCAAATCTCCGGATTCCAAGAGACCCAGTACTTC
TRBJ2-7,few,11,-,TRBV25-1,CASSELMKQYF,TGTGCCAGCAGTGAATTGATGAAGCAGTACTTC
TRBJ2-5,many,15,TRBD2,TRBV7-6,CASSLGTSGGVTQYF,TGTGCCAGCAGCTTAGGGACTAGCGGGGGCGTGACCCAGTACTTC